This is a list of T cell receptor beta chains from one sample in a study of T cell repertoires in cytomegalovirus infection. One entry per CDR3 protein results from TCRdb running MiXCR on the reads. The data show hundreds of thousands of distinct CDR3 sequences, about 30% seen once. For these receptors, no antigen is known. This specimen consisted of cultured PBMCs, obtained from culture after CMV antigen stimulation. Every receptor here comes from a human donor in good health (CMV status not recorded). Some clones in this sample may be carry-over from other donors' samples. The CDR3 runs from the conserved cysteine through the conserved F or W. The D gene is left open where the match is weak. Clone size is given for some rows only: seen once, a few or many times, or a class if the clone is expanded.

d_call | clone_size | j_call | cdr3_length | v_call | cdr3_aa | cdr3_nt
NA | many | TRBJ1-5 | 13 | TRBV7-2 | CASSLELSQPQHF | TGTGCCAGCAGCTTGGAACTGAGTCAGCCCCAGCATTTT
NA | NA | TRBJ1-6 | 15 | TRBV3-1 | CASSQVRAYNSPLHF | TGTGCCAGCAGCCAAGTTCGTGCATATAATTCACCCCTCCACTTT
NA | NA | TRBJ1-1 | 16 | TRBV6-2/TRBV6-3 | CASSYRGGRARTEAFF | TGTGCCAGCAGTTACCGGGGCGGACGGGCGAGGACTGAAGCTTTCTTT
NA | NA | TRBJ1-2 | 16 | TRBV5-6 | CASSLDSGFLNYGYTF | TGTGCCAGCAGCTTGGATAGCGGTTTCCTAAACTATGGCTACACCTTC
NA | NA | TRBJ1-2 | 12 | TRBV12-3/TRBV12-4 | CASTGPNYGYTF | TGTGCCAGCACGGGACCTAACTATGGCTACACCTTC
NA | NA | TRBJ2-1 | 15 | TRBV5-1 | CASSLARIAINEQFF | TGCGCCAGCAGCTTGGCGAGAATAGCTATCAATGAGCAGTTCTTC
NA | once | TRBJ2-5 | 13 | TRBV6-6 | CASSGTFKETQYF | TGTGCCAGCAGTGGGACTTTTAAAGAGACCCAGTACTTC
TRBD2 | NA | TRBJ2-1 | 17 | TRBV12-3/TRBV12-4 | CASSLGRLAGGVNEQFF | TGTGCCAGCAGTTTAGGACGACTAGCGGGAGGGGTTAATGAGCAGTTCTTC
TRBD2 | NA | TRBJ2-7 | 15 | TRBV20-1 | CSAVDPLAGGEEQYF | TGCAGTGCCGTCGACCCACTAGCGGGGGGTGAAGAGCAGTACTTC
TRBD1 | NA | TRBJ2-5 | 15 | TRBV20-1 | CSATLIRGIGETQYF | TGCAGTGCTACCCTAATCAGGGGGATAGGAGAGACCCAGTACTTC
TRBD2 | NA | TRBJ2-5 | 16 | TRBV2 | CASSSGLAGAHETQYF | TGTGCCAGCAGTTCCGGACTAGCGGGGGCGCATGAGACCCAGTACTTC
NA | NA | TRBJ1-1 | 13 | TRBV12-3/TRBV12-4 | CASSLNLLQEAFF | TGTGCCAGCAGTTTAAATCTCCTACAAGAAGCTTTCTTT
NA | NA | TRBJ1-2 | 14 | TRBV7-6 | CASSLALRGDGYTF | TGTGCCAGCAGCTTAGCGCTCAGAGGGGATGGCTACACCTTC
NA | NA | TRBJ1-2 | 16 | TRBV7-9 | CASSESNKGRGYGYTF | TGTGCCAGCAGCGAATCGAACAAGGGAAGAGGCTATGGCTACACCTTC
NA | few | TRBJ2-7 | 13 | TRBV7-9 | CASTTPHSYEQYF | TGTGCCAGCACGACTCCCCACTCCTACGAGCAGTACTTC
TRBD2 | few | TRBJ2-5 | 14 | TRBV6-1 | CASSRTSVAETQYF | TGTGCCAGCAGTCGTACTAGCGTGGCAGAGACCCAGTACTTC
NA | NA | TRBJ2-5 | 15 | TRBV5-1 | CASSRPTGVQETQYF | TGCGCCAGCAGCAGACCGACAGGTGTACAAGAGACCCAGTACTTC
TRBD1 | NA | TRBJ1-6 | 14 | TRBV20-1 | CSASSTGVNSPLHF | TGCAGTGCTAGTTCGACAGGGGTTAATTCACCCCTCCACTTT
NA | few | TRBJ1-2 | 13 | TRBV19 | CASSILDRYGYTF | TGTGCCAGTAGTATTCTGGACAGATATGGCTACACCTTC
TRBD1 | many | TRBJ1-5 | 14 | TRBV2 | CASSRDRVGQPQHF | TGTGCCAGCAGCAGGGACAGGGTTGGTCAGCCCCAGCATTTT
TRBD1 | few | TRBJ1-5 | 12 | TRBV7-2 | CASSAPGGPQHF | TGTGCCAGCAGCGCTCCAGGGGGCCCCCAGCATTTT
NA | NA | TRBJ1-4 | 14 | TRBV25-1 | CASSDPGTPEKLFF | TGTGCCAGCAGTGACCCCGGGACCCCGGAAAAACTGTTTTTT
NA | NA | TRBJ2-2 | 14 | TRBV7-9 | CASSSRVDTGELFF | TGTGCCAGCAGCTCGAGGGTGGACACCGGGGAGCTGTTTTTT
NA | NA | TRBJ1-2 | 13 | TRBV9 | CASMSDSRYGYTF | TGTGCCAGCATGTCCGACAGCCGCTATGGCTACACCTTC
TRBD2 | many | TRBJ2-5 | 15 | TRBV7-2 | CASSEGLAGIETQYF | TGTGCCAGCAGCGAGGGACTAGCGGGTATCGAGACCCAGTACTTC
NA | few | TRBJ1-4 | 14 | TRBV6-6 | CASRRHRGDEKLFF | TGTGCCAGCAGGAGACACCGGGGCGATGAAAAACTGTTTTTT
NA | NA | TRBJ2-1 | 12 | TRBV2 | CASSEHVNEQFF | TGTGCCAGCAGTGAGCATGTTAATGAGCAGTTCTTC
NA | NA | TRBJ2-2 | 15 | TRBV4-2 | CASYTGLARTGELFF | TGTGCCAGCTATACGGGGCTAGCACGAACCGGGGAGCTGTTTTTT
NA | NA | TRBJ2-1 | 14 | TRBV7-6 | CASSVVFSSNEQFF | TGTGCCAGCAGCGTGGTGTTTTCCTCCAATGAGCAGTTCTTC
NA | NA | TRBJ1-5 | 15 | TRBV12-3/TRBV12-4 | CASSPDRSSNQPQHF | TGTGCCAGCAGTCCCGACAGGTCTAGCAATCAGCCCCAGCATTTT
TRBD2 | NA | TRBJ2-1 | 16 | TRBV20-1 | CSALDRGGHSYNEQFF | TGCAGTGCTCTCGATCGGGGGGGGCACTCCTACAATGAGCAGTTCTTC
NA | NA | TRBJ2-2 | 14 | TRBV7-2 | CASSLRGYTGELFF | TGTGCCAGCAGCTTACGGGGATACACCGGGGAGCTGTTTTTT
NA | NA | TRBJ2-1 | 15 | TRBV6-6 | CASSYQADPYNEQFF | TGTGCCAGCAGTTACCAAGCGGACCCCTACAATGAGCAGTTCTTC
NA | many | TRBJ2-5 | 13 | TRBV7-2 | CASSLAQQETQYF | TGTGCCAGCAGCTTAGCACAGCAAGAGACCCAGTACTTC
TRBD2 | NA | TRBJ2-4 | 15 | TRBV7-2 | CASSLNSGSGGIQYF | TGTGCCAGCAGCTTGAATAGCGGGAGTGGGGGCATTCAGTACTTC
NA | few | TRBJ2-7 | 15 | TRBV7-2 | CASSLDGPNLREQYF | TGTGCCAGCAGCTTAGATGGCCCAAATCTACGGGAGCAGTACTTC
NA | few | TRBJ2-2 | 16 | TRBV12-3/TRBV12-4 | CASSPQPGGGVGELFF | TGTGCCAGCAGCCCTCAACCCGGGGGCGGTGTCGGGGAGCTGTTTTTT
NA | NA | TRBJ2-3 | 10 | TRBV6-2/TRBV6-3 | CASIGDTQYF | TGTGCCAGCATAGGAGATACGCAGTATTTT
NA | NA | TRBJ2-7 | 16 | TRBV12-3/TRBV12-4 | CASSLRGEGSSYEQYF | TGTGCCAGCAGTTTAAGGGGGGAGGGAAGCTCCTACGAGCAGTACTTC
NA | few | TRBJ2-3 | 16 | TRBV27 | CASNHGTGPRGDTQYF | TGTGCCAGCAACCACGGCACCGGGCCAAGGGGAGATACGCAGTATTTT
NA | NA | TRBJ1-2 | 14 | TRBV3-1 | CASSQMPLKVGYTF | TGTGCCAGCAGCCAAATGCCCCTGAAAGTTGGCTACACCTTC
NA | few | TRBJ1-1 | 13 | TRBV10-3 | CAISGERAAEAFF | TGTGCCATCAGTGGCGAGAGGGCGGCTGAAGCTTTCTTT